The clone carrying this T cell receptor (beta chain) was observed at least ten times. Antigen: not known. The sample is drawn from a study of T cells in Graves' hyperthyroidism and ophthalmopathy. Trimming took 4 bases from V and 8 from J, leaving 17 bases between them. Looked up from germline, CDR1 is DFQATT and CDR2 is SNEGSKA (reference sequence). There are 13 residues in the CDR3. TCR beta CDR3 region amplification was performed from RNA transcripts. The HTBI primer set drove a first-round RT-PCR of the TCR CDR3. TCRdb passed the multiplex PCR reads through MiXCR, listing each CDR3 protein once. The table lists approximately 640,000 distinct CDR3 sequences, 17% of them singletons, with less than 20% in the top ten. Study-level points and caveats: Most thyroid clonotypes expanded above 0.001 were also detected in blood.

This sequence was found in a man in his forties or fifties with Graves' hyperthyroidism. The source material was blood. V and J are TRBV20-1 and TRBJ2-5; TRBD2 is a possible D gene (5 bases). DNA of the CDR3: TGCAGTGCTATGGTGAGGGCCTCAGGAACCCAGTACTTC. Protein: CSAMVRASGTQYF.